Sequencing of this TCR beta chain was carried out in a study of radiation and T cells in renal cell carcinoma. For the study at large: Nephrectomy followed 15 Gy stereotactic body radiation by 4 weeks.

Time point noted: baseline pretreatment blood. Treatment specified: 15 Gy SBRT to primary tumor, nephrectomy 4 weeks later. Data came from immunoSEQ multiplex PCR; TCRdb stores just in-frame clones and leaves some out. The repertoire consists of roughly 130,000 clones, with 70% to 90% occurring once and the leading ten covering about 11%. Germline loops: CDR1 SGHNT, CDR2 YYREEE (reference sequence). The CDR3 runs to 15 residues. With V trimmed by 4 bases and J by 3 bases, 5 bases remained unmatched. Specimen: blood, collected from a patient whose treatment included radiotherapy and nephrectomy. V usage is TRBV5-4 and J usage is TRBJ1-1; 11 positions agree with TRBD1. The receptor was derived from a woman in her forties or fifties with renal cell carcinoma. For the CDR3, the DNA is TGTGCCAGCAGCAGGGGGGGACAGGGGGACACTGAAGCTTTCTTT. Protein: CASSRGGQGDTEAFF. The entire variable domain, with the rest obtained from reference TRBV5-4 and TRBJ1-1, is as follows: ETGVTQSPTHLIKTRGQQVTLRCSSQSGHNTVSWYQQALGQGPQFIFQYYREEENGRGNFPPRFSGLQFPNYSSELNVNALELDDSALYLCASSRGGQGDTEAFFGQGTRLTVV.